This is a list of T cell receptor beta chains from one sample in a study of shared clonotypes between healthy human individuals. Sequenced by immunoSEQ multiplex PCR; TCRdb stores in-frame clones only, minus some. The sample holds approximately 470,000 clones, 78% seen once. Sequenced input: PBMCs. The origin of the receptors is a woman between 40 and 50 years old in good health. Some clones in this sample may be carry-over from other donors' samples. Both conserved end residues are part of each CDR3. The D gene is left open where the match is weak. Only some rows state a clone size, as once, few, many or a class for expanded clones.

TRBV7-3,-,TRBJ2-3,once,CASSLKALTDTQYF,TGTGCCAGCAGCCTCAAGGCCCTCACAGATACGCAGTATTTT
TRBV6-6,-,TRBJ2-5,few,CASKNSQGGQQETQYF,TGTGCCAGCAAAAACTCACAGGGAGGGCAACAAGAGACCCAGTACTTC
TRBV28,-,TRBJ2-2,-,CASSLNTGELFF,TGTGCCAGCAGTCTCAACACCGGGGAGCTGTTTTTT
TRBV5-1,TRBD2,TRBJ2-3,-,CASSLGVSGSGNTQYF,TGCGCCAGCAGCTTGGGAGTTAGCGGGAGCGGAAATACGCAGTATTTT
TRBV18,-,TRBJ2-3,-,CASSPGRADTQYF,TGTGCCAGCTCACCAGGCAGAGCCGATACGCAGTATTTT
TRBV9,TRBD1,TRBJ2-2,-,CASSVVVGGRAGELFF,TGTGCCAGCAGCGTAGTAGTAGGGGGCCGAGCTGGGGAGCTGTTTTTT
TRBV29-1,-,TRBJ2-1,-,CSAGFVRDEQFF,TGCAGCGCCGGCTTTGTTAGGGATGAGCAGTTCTTC
TRBV19,-,TRBJ2-7,-,CASSISGSYEQYF,TGTGCCAGTAGTATATCCGGCTCCTACGAGCAGTACTTC
TRBV27,-,TRBJ1-4,-,CASRKSGGGNEKLFF,TGTGCCAGCAGAAAAAGTGGGGGTGGTAATGAAAAACTGTTTTTT
TRBV6-6,TRBD2,TRBJ2-5,-,CASIGLAAGGETQYF,TGTGCCAGCATCGGACTAGCGGCCGGGGGAGAGACCCAGTACTTC
TRBV18,TRBD1,TRBJ2-3,-,CASSLSPGQGVDTQYF,TGTGCCAGCTCACTTAGCCCTGGACAGGGAGTAGATACGCAGTATTTT
TRBV14,-,TRBJ2-3,-,CASSQDLADTQYF,TGTGCCAGCAGCCAAGATCTTGCGGATACGCAGTATTTT
TRBV27,-,TRBJ2-2,once,CASSKDRNTGELFF,TGTGCCAGCAGTAAAGACAGGAACACCGGGGAGCTGTTTTTT
TRBV7-9,-,TRBJ1-1,-,CASSSPGTEAFF,TGTGCCAGCAGCTCCCCAGGGACTGAAGCTTTCTTT
TRBV28,-,TRBJ1-3,-,CASSLGGVRSGNTIYF,TGTGCCAGCAGTTTGGGGGGGGTACGCTCTGGAAACACCATATATTTT
TRBV4-1,-,TRBJ1-3,-,CASSPGVAYSGNTIYF,TGCGCCAGCAGCCCCGGAGTAGCCTATTCTGGAAACACCATATATTTT
TRBV7-9,-,TRBJ1-4,-,CASSSRQPSNEKLFF,TGTGCCAGCAGCTCTAGACAACCGTCTAATGAAAAACTGTTTTTT
TRBV7-9,-,TRBJ2-5,-,CASSLLGETQYF,TGTGCCAGCAGCTTACTGGGCGAGACCCAGTACTTC
TRBV29-1,-,TRBJ2-2,-,CSVDRMGTGELFF,TGCAGCGTTGACAGGATGGGAACCGGGGAGCTGTTTTTT
TRBV5-4,-,TRBJ2-7,-,CASSLGPATSYEQYF,TGTGCCAGCAGCTTGGGACCGGCCACCTCCTACGAGCAGTACTTC
TRBV5-4,TRBD2,TRBJ2-6,-,CASSSSGGIYSGANVLTF,TGTGCCAGCAGCTCTTCGGGAGGGATTTACTCTGGGGCCAACGTCCTGACTTTC
TRBV7-2,-,TRBJ2-2,-,CASSPRDGELFF,TGTGCCAGCAGCCCTCGGGACGGGGAGCTGTTTTTT
TRBV30,-,TRBJ2-7,-,CAWSVADPQGREQYF,TGTGCCTGGAGTGTGGCGGACCCACAAGGTCGGGAGCAGTACTTC
TRBV28,TRBD1,TRBJ1-4,-,CASSFQTGGSEKLFF,TGTGCCAGCAGTTTCCAGACAGGGGGATCGGAAAAACTGTTTTTT
TRBV10-1,TRBD2,TRBJ2-3,-,CASSERSGGPDTQYF,TGCGCCAGCAGTGAGCGCAGCGGGGGCCCGGATACGCAGTATTTT
TRBV4-1,-,TRBJ1-4,-,CASSQSLTRGEKLFF,TGCGCCAGCAGCCAATCATTGACGCGGGGTGAAAAACTGTTTTTT
TRBV9,-,TRBJ2-7,-,CASSVGGNSYEQYF,TGTGCCAGCAGCGTAGGGGGGAACTCCTACGAGCAGTACTTC
TRBV12-5,TRBD1,TRBJ2-2,-,CASGLVLGGSIGELFF,TGTGCTAGTGGTTTGGTACTAGGGGGCTCCATCGGGGAGCTGTTTTTT
TRBV6-1,-,TRBJ2-2,few,CASSEWTTNTGELFF,TGTGCCAGCAGTGAATGGACTACGAACACCGGGGAGCTGTTTTTT
TRBV5-1,TRBD2,TRBJ2-2,-,CASSSTLAGFGELFF,TGCGCCAGCAGCAGCACCCTAGCGGGGTTCGGGGAGCTGTTTTTT
TRBV21-1,-,TRBJ2-1,-,CASSKAEVERGHFYNEQFF,TGTGCCAGCAGCAAAGCGGAAGTAGAAAGGGGGCATTTCTACAATGAGCAGTTCTTC
TRBV28,-,TRBJ1-2,-,CASSFQLYGYTF,TGTGCCAGCAGTTTCCAGCTCTATGGCTACACCTTC
TRBV7-2,-,TRBJ1-2,-,CASSLAQSSGYTF,TGTGCCAGCAGCTTAGCGCAGTCGAGTGGCTACACCTTC
TRBV6-1,TRBD2,TRBJ2-7,-,CASSEGSGYTYEQYF,TGTGCCAGCAGTGAAGGTAGCGGGTACACCTACGAGCAGTACTTC
TRBV7-2,-,TRBJ2-5,many,CASSLGAGDQETQYF,TGTGCCAGCAGCTTGGGGGCCGGGGACCAAGAGACCCAGTACTTC
TRBV7-9,-,TRBJ1-1,-,CASSFVGAGTKAFF,TGTGCCAGCAGCTTCGTGGGCGCGGGCACTAAAGCTTTCTTT
TRBV28,-,TRBJ2-7,-,CASSGLFRRAYEQYF,TGTGCCAGCAGTGGGTTGTTTCGGCGAGCCTACGAGCAGTACTTC
TRBV7-9,-,TRBJ1-2,-,CASSLNELYGYTF,TGTGCCAGCAGCTTAAACGAACTCTATGGCTACACCTTC
TRBV29-1,TRBD2,TRBJ2-1,-,CSVTGGSGRTPDSQQFF,TGCAGCGTTACCGGGGGTAGCGGGAGAACTCCCGATTCCCAGCAGTTCTTC
TRBV28,-,TRBJ2-1,-,CASSTTSLLFF,TGTGCCAGCAGTACCACTAGCTTGTTGTTCTTC
TRBV30,-,TRBJ2-2,-,CAWMGGGELFF,TGTGCCTGGATGGGTGGGGGGGAGCTGTTTTTT
TRBV6-6,TRBD2,TRBJ2-3,once,CASSDSGRPSTDTQYF,TGTGCCAGCAGCGATAGCGGGAGGCCTAGCACAGATACGCAGTATTTT
TRBV27,TRBD1,TRBJ2-7,-,CASSPRQGVAYEQYF,TGTGCCAGCAGTCCACGCCAGGGGGTAGCTTACGAGCAGTACTTC
TRBV7-2,-,TRBJ2-1,-,CASSWGLSYNEQFF,TGTGCCAGCAGCTGGGGGCTCTCCTACAATGAGCAGTTCTTC
TRBV6-1,-,TRBJ2-1,-,CASSELDTLALNYNEQFF,TGTGCCAGCAGTGAATTAGACACTTTAGCCCTAAACTACAATGAGCAGTTCTTC
TRBV7-7,-,TRBJ2-3,-,CASSLGSGPTDTQYF,TGTGCTAGCAGCTTAGGTAGCGGCCCCACAGATACGCAGTATTTT
TRBV5-4,-,TRBJ2-1,-,CASSLGAGDEQFF,TGTGCCAGCAGCTTAGGGGCAGGGGATGAGCAGTTCTTC
TRBV7-2,-,TRBJ2-2,-,CASSPTTNTGELFF,TGTGCCAGCAGCCCGACAACGAACACCGGGGAGCTGTTTTTT
TRBV28,-,TRBJ2-2,-,CASSFISDTGELFF,TGTGCCAGCAGTTTCATCAGTGATACCGGGGAGCTGTTTTTT
TRBV19,TRBD1,TRBJ1-1,few,CASNAGGTEAFF,TGTGCCAGTAACGCAGGGGGGACTGAAGCTTTCTTT
TRBV7-2,TRBD2,TRBJ2-7,-,CASSLVVAGGYEQYF,TGTGCCAGCAGCTTAGTAGTAGCGGGAGGCTACGAGCAGTACTTC
TRBV4-1,-,TRBJ1-1,-,CASSHGYTEAFF,TGCGCCAGCAGCCACGGGTACACTGAAGCTTTCTTT
TRBV6-6,TRBD2,TRBJ2-7,-,CASSYPGTSGYYF,TGTGCCAGCAGTTACCCTGGGACTAGCGGGTACTACTTC
TRBV7-2,-,TRBJ1-5,many,CASSFRAGQPQHF,TGTGCCAGCAGCTTTCGGGCCGGACAGCCCCAGCATTTT